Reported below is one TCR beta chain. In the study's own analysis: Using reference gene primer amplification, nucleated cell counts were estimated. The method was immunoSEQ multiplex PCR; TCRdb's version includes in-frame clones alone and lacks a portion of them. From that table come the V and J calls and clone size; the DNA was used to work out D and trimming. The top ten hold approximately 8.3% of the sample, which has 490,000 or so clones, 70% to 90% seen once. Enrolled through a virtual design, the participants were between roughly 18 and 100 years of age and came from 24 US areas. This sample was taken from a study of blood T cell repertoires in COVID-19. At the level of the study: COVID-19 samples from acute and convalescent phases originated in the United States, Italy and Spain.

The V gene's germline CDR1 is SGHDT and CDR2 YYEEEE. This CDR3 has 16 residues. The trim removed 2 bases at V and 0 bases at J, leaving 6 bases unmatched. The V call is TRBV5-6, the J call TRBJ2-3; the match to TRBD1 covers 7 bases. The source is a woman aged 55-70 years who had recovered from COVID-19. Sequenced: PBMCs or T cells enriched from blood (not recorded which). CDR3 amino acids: CASSFSDRISTDTQYF. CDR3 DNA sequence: TGTGCCAGCAGCTTTTCGGACAGGATTAGCACAGATACGCAGTATTTT. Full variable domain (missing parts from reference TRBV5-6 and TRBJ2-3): DAGVTQSPTHLIKTRGQQVTLRCSPKSGHDTVSWYQQALGQGPQFIFQYYEEEERQRGNFPDRFSGHQFPNYSSELNVNALLLGDSALYLCASSFSDRISTDTQYFGPGTRLTVL.